Listed here are 23 T cell receptor beta chains from one sample, sequenced in a study of shared clonotypes between healthy human individuals. The table came from immunoSEQ multiplex PCR; TCRdb's copy has only in-frame clones and leaves some out. The profile shows hundreds of thousands of clones, over 70% of them singletons. Sequencing used memory CD4+ T cells sorted from blood. This sample's subset: CD45RA-negative fraction. The source is a young man in good health.

As DNA, the CDR3 is TGTGCCAGCAGTCGTCCTGGGACAGGGAACACTGAAGCTTTCTTT. As protein: CASSRPGTGNTEAFF. The chain links TRBV28 to TRBJ1-1; 8 positions match TRBD1. After removal of 5 bases from V and 1 base from J, the junction contained 6 bases not matched to a gene. Germline CDR1 and CDR2: MDHEN and SYDVKM. The CDR3 has 15 amino acids.

DNA of the CDR3: TGTGCCAGCCGGCCTAGCGGGAGAACCTACGAGCAGTACTTC. This sequence encodes CASRPSGRTYEQYF. V is TRBV28 and J is TRBJ2-7; 10 bases match TRBD2. J gave up 2 bases and V 8 bases, and 6 bases lay outside the gene matches. Germline V gene lookup returns CDR1 MDHEN and CDR2 SYDVKM. There are 14 residues in the CDR3.

This clone was recorded once. The chain couples TRBV10-3 to TRBJ2-3; D perhaps matches TRBD1 (6 bases). Germline CDR1 and CDR2: ENHRY and SYGVKD. Trimming took off 7 bases at V and 3 bases at J, with 14 bases between the two ends. The CDR3 contains 14 residues. CDR3: CAITPAGETDTQYF. The CDR3 bases are TGTGCCATCACCCCCGCAGGGGAAACAGATACGCAGTATTTT.

The rearrangement uses TRBV5-4 and TRBJ1-2; 8 bases line up with TRBD1. Germline CDR1 SGHNT, CDR2 YYREEE (reference sequence). This CDR3 spans 15 amino acids. Trimming at V came to 3 bases and at J to 7 bases, leaving 11 bases not matched to a gene. The CDR3, as DNA: TGTGCCAGCAGCTCCGGGACAGGTATCCTGGCTGGCTACACCTTC. Translating it yields CASSSGTGILAGYTF.

This clone has ten or more counts. The chain has TRBV2 and TRBJ2-3; TRBD1 matches 10 bases. The germline V gene encodes CDR1 SNHLY and CDR2 FYNNEI. CDR3 length equals 14 residues. After removal of 8 bases from V and 12 bases from J, the junction contained 14 bases not matched to a gene. The CDR3 sequence is CASEGDRGARLQYF. The CDR3 nucleotides are TGTGCCAGCGAGGGGGACAGGGGCGCGCGGTTACAGTATTTT.

The V call is TRBV5-1, the J call TRBJ2-7; D is perhaps TRBD1 (5 bases). The CDR3 has 15 residues. Trimming took off 0 bases at V and 0 bases at J, with 10 bases between the two ends. Germline V lookup: CDR1 SGHRS, CDR2 YFSETQ. CDR3 amino acids: CASSLESDSSYEQYF. In nucleotides, the CDR3 is TGCGCCAGCAGCTTGGAGTCCGACAGCTCCTACGAGCAGTACTTC.

This clone was seen only once. V gene TRBV11-2 combines with J gene TRBJ2-3, with D unresolved. V gave up 3 bases and J gave up 1 base, with 8 bases separating them. Per germline, CDR1 SGHAT and CDR2 FQNNGV. The CDR3 is 14 amino acids. The CDR3 loop is CASSFRPGTDTQYF. Written as DNA, the CDR3 is TGTGCCAGCAGCTTTAGACCAGGCACAGATACGCAGTATTTT.

The genes are TRBV9 and TRBJ2-7; D is unresolved. V lost 4 bases to trimming and J lost 0 bases, with 17 bases between them. The CDR3 contains 16 residues. Germline CDR1 reads SGDLS; CDR2 reads YYNGEE. The CDR3 region has the DNA TGTGCCAGCAGCCCGCACGCTGGTGGAGCCTCCTACGAGCAGTACTTC. This sequence encodes CASSPHAGGASYEQYF.

The chain recombines TRBV5-6 with TRBJ2-1; 8 bases match TRBD2. V lost 4 bases to trimming and J lost 3 bases; unmatched junction nucleotides: 6. The CDR3 has 15 residues. Germline V gives CDR1 SGHDT, CDR2 YYEEEE. The CDR3 here is CASSHGTRYYNEQFF. The CDR3 DNA is TGTGCCAGCAGCCATGGGACTAGGTACTACAATGAGCAGTTCTTC.

This clone has only a few counts. The rearrangement joins TRBV6-6 to TRBJ2-2; 7 bases are a match to TRBD1. CDR3 size: 15 residues. V trimming: 4 bases; J trimming: 7 bases; junction bases outside the gene matches: 9. Per germline, CDR1 MNHNY and CDR2 SVGAGI (reference sequence). The DNA of the CDR3 is TGTGCCAGCAGTTCCACAGGGGAAGTAGGCGGGGAGCTGTTTTTT. It translates to CASSSTGEVGGELFF.

The V gene is TRBV18, the J gene TRBJ1-5, with a possible D match to TRBD1 (5 bases). Germline V gene data show CDR1 as KGHSH and CDR2 as LQKENI. V dropped 6 bases and J dropped 6 bases, with 12 bases sitting between them. The CDR3 consists of 13 residues. CDR3 in amino acids: CASSPTDSQPQHF. CDR3 DNA: TGTGCCAGCTCTCCTACCGACAGTCAGCCCCAGCATTTT.

This clone is a singleton in its sample. The chain couples TRBV5-1 to TRBJ1-4; the D is unclear. From germline, CDR1 is SGHRS and CDR2 YFSETQ. The CDR3 loop spans 14 amino acids. Trimming took off 4 bases at V and 4 bases at J, with 11 bases between the two ends. The CDR3 loop is CASSLRWDNEKLFF. The CDR3 nucleotides are TGCGCCAGCAGCCTAAGATGGGATAATGAAAAACTGTTTTTT.

The V gene is TRBV27, the J gene TRBJ2-3; no clear D. V was clipped by 3 bases and J by 6 bases, with 10 bases between them. Germline loops: CDR1 MNHEY, CDR2 SMNVEV (reference sequence). The CDR3 is made up of 13 amino acids. The chain's CDR3 is CASSFGRPDTQYF. DNA of the CDR3: TGTGCCAGCAGTTTCGGCAGGCCCGATACGCAGTATTTT.

The V and J genes are TRBV6-6 and TRBJ2-4; 9 bases map to TRBD1. V shed 6 bases, J shed 7 bases, and the junction held 10 bases outside the gene matches. CDR1 and CDR2 from the germline V gene are MNHNY and SVGAGI (reference sequence). This CDR3 is 15 amino acids long. The CDR3 DNA is TGTGCCAGCAGCCATGGGACAGGGAGTATTAACATTCAGTACTTC. Its translation: CASSHGTGSINIQYF.

The gene calls are TRBV6-4 and TRBJ2-2; TRBD1 agrees at 8 bases. After removal of 3 bases from V and 7 bases from J, the junction contained 4 bases not matched to a gene. The CDR3 covers 14 residues. Germline assignment: CDR1 MRHNA and CDR2 SNTAGT. The DNA for the CDR3 is TGTGCCAGCAGTGAATCAGGGGGCTTCGGGGAGCTGTTTTTT. This sequence encodes CASSESGGFGELFF.

The rearrangement joins TRBV6-6 to TRBJ2-3, with D hard to call. The ends were cut back, 5 bases at V and 8 bases at J, with 14 bases in the middle. Germline V lookup: CDR1 MNHNY, CDR2 SVGAGI (reference sequence). The CDR3 runs to 13 residues. The CDR3 bases are TGTGCCAGCAGTCCGGAGACCCTCGGTACGCAGTATTTT. This sequence encodes CASSPETLGTQYF.

The V gene is TRBV2, the J gene TRBJ2-2; D is perhaps TRBD2 (5 bases). CDR1 is SNHLY, CDR2 FYNNEI, per germline. CDR3 length: 16 residues. The V end was cut by 3 bases, the J end by 0 bases, with 11 bases between. CDR3 loop: CASSERRAANTGELFF. CDR3 coding DNA: TGTGCCAGCAGTGAGCGGCGGGCCGCGAACACCGGGGAGCTGTTTTTT.

This chain uses TRBV7-8 with TRBJ2-2; D uncertain. The V end was cut by 0 bases, the J end by 7 bases, with 6 bases between. The germline V gene encodes CDR1 SGHVS and CDR2 FQNEAQ. This CDR3 is built from 13 residues. The CDR3 DNA follows: TGTGCCAGCAGCTTAGCAGCAGGCGGGGAGCTGTTTTTT. This gives the protein CASSLAAGGELFF.

The rearrangement uses TRBV6-4 and TRBJ1-1; D call uncertain. V shed 3 bases and J shed 0 bases, with 8 bases lying between them. Germline assignment: CDR1 MRHNA and CDR2 SNTAGT. CDR3 size: 14 residues. CDR3 nucleotides: TGTGCCAGCAGTGAGTCCGGATTGAACACTGAAGCTTTCTTT. Translating gives CASSESGLNTEAFF.

About this clone: The CDR3 end shows no conserved phenylalanine or tryptophan, and so a read error is likely. The limits of the CDR3 on the DNA are not certain, so only TCRdb's listed CDR3 is given. The rearrangement uses TRBV23-1 and TRBJ1-1. TRBV23-1 is labeled an ORF, and its function is uncertain. The CDR3 sequence runs 9 residues, both termini included. CDR3 amino acids: CASSQVRPI.

CDR3 coding DNA: TGCGCCAGCAGCCAAGATAGCACAGCACAACGCCTCTATGGCTACACCTTC. Translated: CASSQDSTAQRLYGYTF. V usage is TRBV4-1 and J usage is TRBJ1-2; D not resolved. CDR3 size: 17 residues. Germline CDR1 is MGHRA and CDR2 is YSYEKL. Trimming stripped 0 bases from V and 4 bases from J, with 18 bases between.

This clone came up once. This chain connects TRBV18 to TRBJ2-1; D remains unclear. Germline V gives CDR1 KGHSH, CDR2 LQKENI. The germline V and J ends were trimmed by 1 base and 5 bases, with 6 bases remaining between them. The CDR3 is 13 residues long. CDR3 region: CASSPRSHNEQFF. CDR3 DNA: TGTGCCAGCTCACCACGGAGTCACAATGAGCAGTTCTTC. Combining the CDR3 with reference TRBV18 and TRBJ2-1 gives the whole variable domain NAGVMQNPRHLVRRRGQEARLRCSPMKGHSHVYWYRQLPEEGLKFMVYLQKENIIDESGMPKERFSAEFPKEGPSILRIQQVVRGDSAAYFCASSPRSHNEQFFGPGTRLTVL.

This clone was seen just once. The genes are TRBV6-1 and TRBJ1-5; D is ambiguous. The V end was cut by 2 bases, the J end by 7 bases, with 12 bases between. Germline lookup yields CDR1 MNHNS and CDR2 SASEGT. There are 14 residues in the CDR3. This CDR3 reads CASSERGSRQPQHF. CDR3 DNA sequence: TGTGCCAGCAGTGAACGGGGTTCGCGGCAGCCCCAGCATTTT.